A single sample gave rise to the 19 T cell receptor beta chains below, sequenced in a study of cytotoxic CD8 clonotypes in ibrutinib-treated CLL (dated by TCRdb to the early 2020s). The library relied on the immunoSEQ multiplex PCR assay. Held by TCRdb, this immuneACCESS table contains in-frame sequences only and omits some clones. Under half of the omission traces to an unresolved V gene where checked; the cause of the rest is unknown. Within this sample are 150,000 or so clones, with under 90% of them counted one time only. 4.6% of the sample lies in the top ten. The sample's time point, from its label and the paper: 24 months on ibrutinib. The sequences come from PBMCs, collected after 24 months of ibrutinib treatment. The receptor set was obtained from a human donor with chronic lymphocytic leukemia.

CDR3 bases: TGTGCCAGCAGCCAAGATTCCCCTCTGGCCTCGGATACGCAGTATTTT. This encodes CASSQDSPLASDTQYF. J is TRBJ2-3 and V is TRBV14, with D unclear. Per the germline V gene, CDR1 is SGHDN and CDR2 is FVKESK. Between the trimmed V and J ends, which lost 0 bases and 6 bases, there was a span of 16 bases. CDR3 size: 16 residues.

CDR3 amino acids: CASSVGPPQGFSGNTIYF. For the CDR3, the DNA is TGTGCCAGCAGCGTAGGTCCCCCCCAGGGCTTCTCTGGAAACACCATATATTTT. The chain joins TRBV9 to TRBJ1-3; weak D call: TRBD1 (5 bases). CDR3 length: 18 amino acids. V lost 0 bases and J 0 bases, leaving 16 bases between the germline ends. CDR1 and CDR2 (germline): SGDLS, YYNGEE.

This chain links TRBV19 with TRBJ2-7; the match to TRBD1 covers 9 bases. With 4 bases clipped from V and 0 bases from J, the junction kept 4 bases outside the gene matches. CDR1 and CDR2 (germline): LNHDA, SQIVND (reference sequence). This CDR3 region has 15 residues. The CDR3 DNA is TGTGCCAGTAGTAGGGGACAGGGTTCCTCCTACGAGCAGTACTTC. This codes for CASSRGQGSSYEQYF.

The CDR3 loop is CASSPPGGWEQYF. The CDR3 DNA follows: TGTGCCAGCTCACCACCGGGGGGCTGGGAGCAGTACTTC. The chain couples TRBV18 to TRBJ2-7, with D tentatively TRBD1 or TRBD2 (6 bases each). This CDR3 is 13 amino acids long. V lost 0 bases and J 7 bases, leaving 10 bases between the germline ends. The germline V gene has CDR1 KGHSH and CDR2 LQKENI.

The CDR3, as DNA: TGTGCCAGCAGCTCCTACAGGGGGCGAGCCGGGGAGCTGTTTTTT. Translation: CASSSYRGRAGELFF. V usage is TRBV11-2 and J usage is TRBJ2-2, with TRBD1 identical over 9 bases. Germline V gene lookup returns CDR1 SGHAT and CDR2 FQNNGV. Germline trimming cut 4 bases from V and 6 bases from J; bases unmatched to any gene: 6. The CDR3 is 15 amino acids.

J is TRBJ1-1 and V is TRBV30; D remains ambiguous. CDR3 length: 14 residues. V lost 0 bases and J lost 1, with 9 bases in between. CDR1 is GTSNPN, CDR2 SVGIG, per germline (reference sequence). The CDR3 loop reads CAWSVPPGNTEAFF. CDR3 coding DNA: TGTGCCTGGAGTGTACCACCGGGGAACACTGAAGCTTTCTTT.

A few counts support this clone. The V call is TRBV28, the J call TRBJ1-2, with TRBD1 matching over 8 bases. CDR3 length: 15 amino acids. V lost 5 bases and J lost 4; bases outside the gene matches: 9. Germline V gene lookup returns CDR1 MDHEN and CDR2 SYDVKM. The CDR3: CASSTYDRGPYGYTF. CDR3 bases: TGTGCCAGCAGTACGTACGACAGGGGACCCTATGGCTACACCTTC.

This clone was seen more than once but under ten times. The chain links TRBV6-5 to TRBJ1-5; D call uncertain. Germline CDR1 is MNHEY and CDR2 is SVGAGI. The CDR3 runs to 12 residues. Trimming stripped 6 bases from V and 9 bases from J, with 12 bases between. This CDR3 reads CASSKDLRPQHF. DNA for the CDR3: TGTGCCAGCAGCAAAGATTTGCGGCCCCAGCATTTT.

The chain carries TRBV7-2 and TRBJ1-5; D is unclear. The CDR3 is 14 residues long. V lost 1 base and J 7 bases, leaving 11 bases between the germline ends. The germline V gene has CDR1 SGHTA and CDR2 FQGNSA. The CDR3 loop reads CASSLETVAQPQHF. The CDR3, as DNA: TGTGCCAGCAGCTTAGAAACGGTGGCCCAGCCCCAGCATTTT.

CDR3 region: CASSWTGRTHMNTEAFF. The CDR3, as DNA: TGCGCCAGCAGCTGGACAGGACGGACTCATATGAACACTGAAGCTTTCTTT. This chain links TRBV5-1 with TRBJ1-1; 7 nucleotides align to TRBD1. This CDR3 contains 17 residues. From germline, CDR1 is SGHRS and CDR2 YFSETQ. Germline trimming cut 3 bases from V and 0 bases from J; bases unmatched to any gene: 11.

This clone was seen once. V gene TRBV2 combines with J gene TRBJ2-7; 11 positions agree with TRBD1. The V gene's germline CDR1 is SNHLY and CDR2 FYNNEI. J lost 6 bases, V lost 7 bases, and 5 bases had no gene match. This CDR3 comprises 13 residues. The CDR3: CASTDRGRGEQYF. The CDR3, as DNA: TGTGCCAGCACGGACAGGGGGCGCGGCGAGCAGTACTTC.

The rearrangement joins TRBV5-1 to TRBJ1-4; 11 bases agree with TRBD1. This CDR3 contains 15 residues. CDR1 SGHRS and CDR2 YFSETQ come from the germline V gene. V gave up 4 bases and J gave up 7 bases; unmatched junction bases: 6. CDR3 nucleotides: TGCGCCAGCAGCACTACCGGGACAGGGGGTGAAAAACTGTTTTTT. The encoded protein is CASSTTGTGGEKLFF.

This CDR3 reads CASSDGQPRNTEAFF. CDR3 DNA sequence: TGTGCCAGCAGTGACGGACAGCCTCGGAACACTGAAGCTTTCTTT. This rearrangement joins TRBV2 to TRBJ1-1; possible D gene TRBD1, 6 bases. V was clipped by 3 bases and J by 1 base, with 12 bases between them. This CDR3 contains 15 residues. The germline V gene has CDR1 SNHLY and CDR2 FYNNEI.

The chain recombines TRBV6-6 with TRBJ1-2; 8 bases map to TRBD1. V lost 6 bases, J lost 4 bases, and 13 bases stayed unmatched. The CDR3 has 16 residues. Germline loops: CDR1 MNHNY, CDR2 SVGAGI (reference sequence). The chain's CDR3 is CASRDLGQGGSYGYTF. The CDR3 nucleotides read TGTGCCAGCAGGGACCTCGGACAGGGCGGGAGCTATGGCTACACCTTC.

This chain uses TRBV28 with TRBJ2-1; 8 nucleotides line up with TRBD2. Trimming cost V 2 bases and J 6 bases; bases outside gene matches: 3. Germline V gene lookup returns CDR1 MDHEN and CDR2 SYDVKM. CDR3 size: 14 residues. In nucleotides, the CDR3 is TGTGCCAGCAGTTTAGGCGGGAGGCGCAATGAGCAGTTCTTC. Its protein product is CASSLGGRRNEQFF.

The chain has TRBV18 and TRBJ2-5; no firm D call. V was shortened by 0 bases and J by 4 bases, with 6 bases between the two germline ends. The CDR3 totals 13 residues. The germline CDR1 and CDR2 sequences are KGHSH and LQKENI. In nucleotides, the CDR3 is TGTGCCAGCTCACCACCGCCAGGAGAGACCCAGTACTTC. Translation: CASSPPPGETQYF. Looking up the rest from reference TRBV18 and TRBJ2-5 gives the full variable domain: NAGVMQNPRHLVRRRGQEARLRCSPMKGHSHVYWYRQLPEEGLKFMVYLQKENIIDESGMPKERFSAEFPKEGPSILRIQQVVRGDSAAYFCASSPPPGETQYFGPGTRLLVL.

The chain joins TRBV6-1 to TRBJ1-2; D is unresolved. Deletions cut 10 bases from V and 2 bases from J, with 11 bases between. Germline CDR1 is MNHNS and CDR2 is SASEGT. CDR3 length: 12 residues. The CDR3 region has the DNA TGTGCCATCCGAAGGATAAACTATGGCTACACCTTC. Protein sequence: CAIRRINYGYTF.

The chain uses TRBV6-1 and TRBJ1-4; 7 nucleotides align to TRBD1. With 4 bases clipped from V and 4 bases from J, the junction kept 6 bases outside the gene matches. The CDR3 has 15 amino acids. CDR1 and CDR2 from the germline V gene are MNHNS and SASEGT. CDR3 protein: CASSAQGSFNEKLFF. CDR3 in DNA: TGTGCCAGCAGTGCACAGGGGTCATTTAATGAAAAACTGTTTTTT.

The chain links TRBV9 to TRBJ2-3, with a weak D call TRBD1 (5 bases). From germline, CDR1 is SGDLS and CDR2 YYNGEE. Trimming removed 3 bases from V and 4 bases from J, with 12 bases in between. The CDR3 has 14 residues. As DNA, the CDR3 is TGTGCCAGCAGCGGATTAGGGGTTCCAGATACGCAGTATTTT. It encodes CASSGLGVPDTQYF.